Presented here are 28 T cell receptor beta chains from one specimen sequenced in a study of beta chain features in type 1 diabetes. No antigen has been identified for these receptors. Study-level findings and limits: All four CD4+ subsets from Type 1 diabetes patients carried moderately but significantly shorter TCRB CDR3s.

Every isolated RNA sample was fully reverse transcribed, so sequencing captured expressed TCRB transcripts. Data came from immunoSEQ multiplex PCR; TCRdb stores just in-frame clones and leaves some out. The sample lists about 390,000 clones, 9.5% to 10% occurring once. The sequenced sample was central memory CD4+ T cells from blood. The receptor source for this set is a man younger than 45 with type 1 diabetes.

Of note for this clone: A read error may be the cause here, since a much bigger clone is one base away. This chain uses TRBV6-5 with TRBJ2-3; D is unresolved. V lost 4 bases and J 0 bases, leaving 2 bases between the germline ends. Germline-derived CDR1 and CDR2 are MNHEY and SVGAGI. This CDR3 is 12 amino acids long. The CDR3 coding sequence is TGTGCCAGCAGTTTTAGCACAGATACGCAGTATTTT. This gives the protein CASSFSTDTQYF.

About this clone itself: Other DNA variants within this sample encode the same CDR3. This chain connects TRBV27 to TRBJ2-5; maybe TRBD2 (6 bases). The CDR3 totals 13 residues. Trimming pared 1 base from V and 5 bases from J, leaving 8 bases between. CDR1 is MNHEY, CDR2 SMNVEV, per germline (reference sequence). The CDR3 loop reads CASSLLRGETQYF. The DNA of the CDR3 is TGTGCCAGCAGTTTATTACGGGGGGAGACCCAGTACTTC.

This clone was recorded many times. CDR3 sequence reads: CAISESTGAGEKLFF. The CDR3 DNA reads TGTGCCATCAGTGAGTCGACCGGGGCCGGCGAAAAACTGTTTTTT. The chain couples TRBV10-3 to TRBJ1-4; D possibly corresponds to TRBD1 (5 bases). CDR3 length: 15 residues. With 0 bases removed from V and 8 bases from J, the gap between germline ends came to 13 bases. Per germline, CDR1 ENHRY and CDR2 SYGVKD.

CDR3 in amino acids: CASSFQGASYNEQFF. CDR3 DNA sequence: TGTGCCAGCAGCTTCCAGGGGGCCTCCTACAATGAGCAGTTCTTC. The V call is TRBV9, the J call TRBJ2-1; 8 bases fit TRBD1. Germline V gives CDR1 SGDLS, CDR2 YYNGEE. The CDR3 runs to 15 residues. V was clipped by 4 bases and J by 0 bases; unmatched bases: 3.

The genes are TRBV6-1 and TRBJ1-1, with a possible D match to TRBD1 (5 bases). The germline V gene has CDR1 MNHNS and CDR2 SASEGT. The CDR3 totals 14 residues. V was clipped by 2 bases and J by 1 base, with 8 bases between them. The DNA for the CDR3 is TGTGCCAGCAGTGAACTTGGGGCGAACACTGAAGCTTTCTTT. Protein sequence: CASSELGANTEAFF.

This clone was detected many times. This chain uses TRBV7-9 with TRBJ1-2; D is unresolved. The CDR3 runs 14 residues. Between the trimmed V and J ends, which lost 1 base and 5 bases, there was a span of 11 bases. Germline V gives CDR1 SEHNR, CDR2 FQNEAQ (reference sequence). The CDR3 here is CASSLDRSGYGYTF. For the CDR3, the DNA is TGTGCCAGCAGCTTAGATCGGTCCGGGTATGGCTACACCTTC.

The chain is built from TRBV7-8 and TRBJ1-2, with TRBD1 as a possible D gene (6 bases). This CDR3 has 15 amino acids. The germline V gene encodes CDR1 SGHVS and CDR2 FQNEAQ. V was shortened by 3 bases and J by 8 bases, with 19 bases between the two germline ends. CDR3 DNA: TGTGCCAGCAGCTTTAGGGGGGCGGCCGGGGGCGGCTACACCTTC. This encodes CASSFRGAAGGGYTF.

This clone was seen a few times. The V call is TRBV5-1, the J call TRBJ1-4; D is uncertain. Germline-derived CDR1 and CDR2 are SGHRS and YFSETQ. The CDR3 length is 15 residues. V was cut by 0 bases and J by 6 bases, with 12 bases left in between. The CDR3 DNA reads TGCGCCAGCAGCTTGGAGCTGGGAGTAGATGAAAAACTGTTTTTT. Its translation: CASSLELGVDEKLFF. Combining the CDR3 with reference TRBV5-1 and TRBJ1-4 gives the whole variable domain KAGVTQTPRYLIKTRGQQVTLSCSPISGHRSVSWYQQTPGQGLQFLFEYFSETQRNKGNFPGRFSGRQFSNSRSEMNVSTLELGDSALYLCASSLELGVDEKLFFGSGTQLSVL.

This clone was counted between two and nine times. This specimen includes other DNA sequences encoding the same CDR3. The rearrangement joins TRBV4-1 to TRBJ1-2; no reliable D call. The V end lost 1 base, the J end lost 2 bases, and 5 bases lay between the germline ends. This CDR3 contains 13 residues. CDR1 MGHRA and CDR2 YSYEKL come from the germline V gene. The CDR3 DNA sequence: TGCGCCAGCAGCCAAGTTCCGAACTATGGCTACACCTTC. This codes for CASSQVPNYGYTF.

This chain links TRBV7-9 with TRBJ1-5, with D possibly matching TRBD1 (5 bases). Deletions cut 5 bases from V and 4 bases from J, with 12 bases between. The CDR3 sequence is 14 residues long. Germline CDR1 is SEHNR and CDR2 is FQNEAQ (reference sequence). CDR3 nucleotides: TGTGCCAGCAGCCGACTGGGGGAGAATCAGCCCCAGCATTTT. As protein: CASSRLGENQPQHF.

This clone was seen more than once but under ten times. CDR3 sequence (DNA): TGTGCCAGCAGTCGTTCCGGGGTTGGGACCCAGTACTTC. This encodes CASSRSGVGTQYF. This chain joins TRBV27 and TRBJ2-5; TRBD2 might be the D (5 bases). Germline V CDR1 and CDR2: MNHEY, SMNVEV (reference sequence). The CDR3 totals 13 residues. Trimming stripped 5 bases from V and 7 bases from J, with 14 bases between.

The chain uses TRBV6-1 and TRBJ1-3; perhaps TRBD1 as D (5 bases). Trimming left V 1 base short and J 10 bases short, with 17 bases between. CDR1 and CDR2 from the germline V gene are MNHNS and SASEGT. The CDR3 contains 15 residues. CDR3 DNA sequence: TGTGCCAGCAGTGAAGGACAGTCCGCGACGGGGACCATATATTTT. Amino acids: CASSEGQSATGTIYF.

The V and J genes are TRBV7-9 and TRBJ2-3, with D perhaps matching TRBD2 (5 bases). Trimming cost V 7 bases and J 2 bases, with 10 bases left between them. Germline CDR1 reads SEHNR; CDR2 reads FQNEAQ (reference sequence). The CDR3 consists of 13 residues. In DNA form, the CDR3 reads TGTGCCAGCAAACGGGGAAACACAGATACGCAGTATTTT. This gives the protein CASKRGNTDTQYF. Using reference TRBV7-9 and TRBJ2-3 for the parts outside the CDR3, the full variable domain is DTGVSQNPRHKITKRGQNVTFRCDPISEHNRLYWYRQTLGQGPEFLTYFQNEAQLEKSRLLSDRFSAERPKGSFSTLEIQRTEQGDSAMYLCASKRGNTDTQYFGPGTRLTVL.

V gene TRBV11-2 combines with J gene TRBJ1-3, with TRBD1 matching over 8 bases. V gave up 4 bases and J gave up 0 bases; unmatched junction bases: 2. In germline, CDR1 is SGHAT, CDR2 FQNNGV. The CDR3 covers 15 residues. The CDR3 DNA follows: TGTGCCAGCAGCTCCGACAGGGGCTCTGGAAACACCATATATTTT. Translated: CASSSDRGSGNTIYF. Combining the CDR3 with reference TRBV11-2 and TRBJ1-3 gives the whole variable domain EAGVAQSPRYKIIEKRQSVAFWCNPISGHATLYWYQQILGQGPKLLIQFQNNGVVDDSQLPKDRFSAERLKGVDSTLKIQPAKLEDSAVYLCASSSDRGSGNTIYFGEGSWLTVV.

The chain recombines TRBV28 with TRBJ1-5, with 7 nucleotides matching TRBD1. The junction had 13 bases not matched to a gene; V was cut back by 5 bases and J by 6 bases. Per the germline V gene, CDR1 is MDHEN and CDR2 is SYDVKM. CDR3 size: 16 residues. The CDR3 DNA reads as TGTGCCAGCAGTCTACACTACCTCGACAGGGCTCAGCCCCAGCATTTT. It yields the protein CASSLHYLDRAQPQHF. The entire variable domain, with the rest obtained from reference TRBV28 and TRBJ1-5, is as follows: DVKVTQSSRYLVKRTGEKVFLECVQDMDHENMFWYRQDPGLGLRLIYFSYDVKMKEKGDIPEGYSVSREKKERFSLILESASTNQTSMYLCASSLHYLDRAQPQHFGDGTRLSIL.

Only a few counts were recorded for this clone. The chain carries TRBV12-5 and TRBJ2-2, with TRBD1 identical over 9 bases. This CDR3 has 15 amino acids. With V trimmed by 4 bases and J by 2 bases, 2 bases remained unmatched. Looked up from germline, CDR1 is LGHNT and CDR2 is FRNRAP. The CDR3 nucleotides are TGTGCTAGTGGTTCGGGACAGGGAAACACCGGGGAGCTGTTTTTT. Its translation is CASGSGQGNTGELFF. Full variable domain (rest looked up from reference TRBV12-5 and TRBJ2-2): DARVTQTPRHKVTEMGQEVTMRCQPILGHNTVFWYRQTMMQGLELLAYFRNRAPLDDSGMPKDRFSAEMPDATLATLKIQPSEPRDSAVYFCASGSGQGNTGELFFGEGSRLTVL.

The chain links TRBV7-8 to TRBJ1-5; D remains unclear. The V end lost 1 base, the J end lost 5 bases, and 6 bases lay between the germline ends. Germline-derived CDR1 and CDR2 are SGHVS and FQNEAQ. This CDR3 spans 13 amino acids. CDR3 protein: CASSLVGDQPQHF. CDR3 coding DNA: TGTGCCAGCAGCTTAGTTGGGGATCAGCCCCAGCATTTT. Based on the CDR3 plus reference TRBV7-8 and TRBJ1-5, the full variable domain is GAGVSQSPRYKVAKRGQDVALRCDPISGHVSLFWYQQALGQGPEFLTYFQNEAQLDKSGLPSDRFFAERPEGSVSTLKIQRTQQEDSAVYLCASSLVGDQPQHFGDGTRLSIL.

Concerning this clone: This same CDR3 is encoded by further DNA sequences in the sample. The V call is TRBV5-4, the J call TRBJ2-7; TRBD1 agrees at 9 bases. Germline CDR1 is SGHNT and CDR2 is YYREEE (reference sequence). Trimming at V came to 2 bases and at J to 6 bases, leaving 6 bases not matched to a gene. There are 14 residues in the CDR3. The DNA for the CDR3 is TGTGCCAGCAGCTTAGGACAGGGGATCTCCGAGCAGTACTTC. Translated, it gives CASSLGQGISEQYF. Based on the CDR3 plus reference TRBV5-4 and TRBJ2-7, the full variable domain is ETGVTQSPTHLIKTRGQQVTLRCSSQSGHNTVSWYQQALGQGPQFIFQYYREEENGRGNFPPRFSGLQFPNYSSELNVNALELDDSALYLCASSLGQGISEQYFGPGTRLTVT.

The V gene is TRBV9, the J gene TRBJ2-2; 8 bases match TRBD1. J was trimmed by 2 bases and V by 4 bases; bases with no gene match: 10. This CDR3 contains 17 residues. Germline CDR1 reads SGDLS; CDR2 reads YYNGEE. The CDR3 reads CASSPGPTGGNTGELFF. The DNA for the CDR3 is TGTGCCAGCAGCCCTGGGCCCACAGGGGGAAACACCGGGGAGCTGTTTTTT. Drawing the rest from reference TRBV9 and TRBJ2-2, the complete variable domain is DSGVTQTPKHLITATGQRVTLRCSPRSGDLSVYWYQQSLDQGLQFLIQYYNGEERAKGNILERFSAQQFPDLHSELNLSSLELGDSALYFCASSPGPTGGNTGELFFGEGSRLTVL.

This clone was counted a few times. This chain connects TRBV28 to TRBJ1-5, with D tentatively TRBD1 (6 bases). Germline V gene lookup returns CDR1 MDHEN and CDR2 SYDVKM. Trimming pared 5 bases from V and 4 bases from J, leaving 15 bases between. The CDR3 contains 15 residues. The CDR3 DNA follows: TGTGCCAGCAGTGTGGGGGGCGTTGGTAATCAGCCCCAGCATTTT. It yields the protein CASSVGGVGNQPQHF.

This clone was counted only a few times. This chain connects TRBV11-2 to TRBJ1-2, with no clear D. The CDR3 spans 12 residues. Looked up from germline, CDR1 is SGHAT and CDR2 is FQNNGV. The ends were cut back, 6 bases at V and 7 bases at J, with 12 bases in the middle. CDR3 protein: CASRLMEAGYTF. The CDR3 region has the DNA TGTGCCAGCAGACTAATGGAGGCTGGCTACACCTTC.

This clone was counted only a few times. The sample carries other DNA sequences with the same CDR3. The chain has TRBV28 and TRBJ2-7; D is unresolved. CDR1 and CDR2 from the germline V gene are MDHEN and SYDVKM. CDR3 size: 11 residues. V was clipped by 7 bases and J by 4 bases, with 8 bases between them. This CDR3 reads CASTSNYEQYF. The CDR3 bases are TGTGCCAGCACTTCAAATTACGAGCAGTACTTC. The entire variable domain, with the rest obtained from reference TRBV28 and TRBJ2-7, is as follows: DVKVTQSSRYLVKRTGEKVFLECVQDMDHENMFWYRQDPGLGLRLIYFSYDVKMKEKGDIPEGYSVSREKKERFSLILESASTNQTSMYLCASTSNYEQYFGPGTRLTVT.

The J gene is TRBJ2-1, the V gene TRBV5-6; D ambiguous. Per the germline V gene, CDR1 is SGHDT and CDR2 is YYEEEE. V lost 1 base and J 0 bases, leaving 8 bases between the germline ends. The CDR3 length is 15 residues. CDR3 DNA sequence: TGTGCCAGCAGCTTGCCCCACAGCTCCTACAATGAGCAGTTCTTC. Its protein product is CASSLPHSSYNEQFF.

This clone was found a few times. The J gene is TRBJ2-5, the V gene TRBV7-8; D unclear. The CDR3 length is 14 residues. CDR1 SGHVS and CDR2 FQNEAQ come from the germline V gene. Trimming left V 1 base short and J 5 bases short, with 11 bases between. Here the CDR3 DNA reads TGTGCCAGCAGCTTAGTCCTGATTGGGGAGACCCAGTACTTC. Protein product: CASSLVLIGETQYF.

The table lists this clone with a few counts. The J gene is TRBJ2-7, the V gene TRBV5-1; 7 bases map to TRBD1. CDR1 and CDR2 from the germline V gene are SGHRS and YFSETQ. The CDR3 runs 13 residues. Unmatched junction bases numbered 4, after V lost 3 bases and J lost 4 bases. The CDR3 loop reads CASSWGQLYEQYF. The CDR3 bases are TGCGCCAGCAGCTGGGGACAGCTTTACGAGCAGTACTTC.

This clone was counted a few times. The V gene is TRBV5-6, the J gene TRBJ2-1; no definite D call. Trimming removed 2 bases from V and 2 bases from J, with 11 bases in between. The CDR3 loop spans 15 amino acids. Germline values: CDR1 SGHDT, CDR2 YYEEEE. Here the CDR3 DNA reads TGTGCCAGCAGCTTCCGGCTAGAAACCTACAATGAGCAGTTCTTC. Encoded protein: CASSFRLETYNEQFF.

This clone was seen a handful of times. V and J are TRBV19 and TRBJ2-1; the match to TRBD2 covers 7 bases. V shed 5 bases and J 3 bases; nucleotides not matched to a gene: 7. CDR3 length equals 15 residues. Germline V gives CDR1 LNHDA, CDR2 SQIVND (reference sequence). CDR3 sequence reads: CASSLPGGIYNEQFF. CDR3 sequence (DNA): TGTGCCAGTAGTCTGCCGGGGGGAATCTACAATGAGCAGTTCTTC.

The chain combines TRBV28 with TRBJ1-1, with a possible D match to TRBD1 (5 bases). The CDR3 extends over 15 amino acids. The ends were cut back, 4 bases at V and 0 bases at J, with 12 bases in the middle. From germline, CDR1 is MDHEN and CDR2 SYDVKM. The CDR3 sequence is CASSSGRMLNTEAFF. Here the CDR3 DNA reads TGTGCCAGCAGTTCGGGACGGATGTTGAACACTGAAGCTTTCTTT.